This TCR beta chain came from a study of cytomegalovirus exposure and HLA in healthy donors. Overall study findings and caveats: Accurate prediction of HLA-A and HLA-B alleles (for most subjects) was reportedly achieved from TCR beta sequences.

As concerns this clone: Its antigen remains unidentified.

The PCR was carried out with 60 Vbeta primers and 13 Jbeta primers. Only in-frame clones appear in the TCRdb table, and some are missing; sequencing was by immunoSEQ multiplex PCR. The data hold about 120,000 clones, with about 80% observed a single time. The sequencing sample was made of PBMCs. The sequence came from a man aged 25-45 years in good health and CMV-seropositive.

CDR3 protein: CASSGQGGGYTF. The CDR3 bases are TGTGCCAGCAGCGGACAGGGAGGTGGCTACACCTTC. V usage is TRBV6-6 and J usage is TRBJ1-2; 8 positions agree with TRBD1. V trimming: 6 bases; J trimming: 7 bases; junction bases outside the gene matches: 4. The CDR3 sequence is 12 residues long. Germline assignment: CDR1 MNHNY and CDR2 SVGAGI (reference sequence).